This T cell receptor beta chain was obtained from a study of post-analysis software for immune sequencing data. Regarding the study as a whole: The study found TRBV5-6, TRBV5-1 and TRBV20-1 among 4 or 5 TRBV segments more frequent in patients than controls. Significantly decreased normalized Chao1 diversity was recorded for multiple sclerosis patients relative to controls.

CDR1 is SGHRS, CDR2 YFSETQ, per germline. The V and J ends lost 4 bases and 2 bases, in that order; junction bases with no gene match: 6. The CDR3 contains 14 residues. This clonotype was observed at least ten times. Its target is unknown. cDNA libraries of TCR beta carried unique molecular identifiers. Each batch of roughly 1 to 11 million T cells produced some 500,000 cDNA molecules. TCRdb independently ran MiXCR on the PCR reads; one entry per CDR3 protein. The sample contains 700,000 to 900,000 distinct CDR3 sequences, approximately 44% of which appear only once. The V gene is TRBV5-1, the J gene TRBJ2-7; 7 bases align to TRBD2. The receptor was derived from a girl between 10 and 17 years old with multiple sclerosis. The sequenced sample consisted of blood. CDR3 protein: CASSHSGLTYEQYF. DNA for the CDR3: TGCGCCAGCAGCCATAGCGGGTTAACCTACGAGCAGTACTTC.